The 16 T cell receptor beta chains presented below share a single source sample, sequenced in a study of shared clonotypes between healthy human individuals. Libraries were prepared by immunoSEQ multiplex PCR; TCRdb keeps only in-frame clonotypes and omits some of them. Found here are about 680,000 clones, around 74% of them singletons; the top ten hold less than 2%. Sequenced material: memory CD4+ T cells sorted from blood. The subset: CD45RA-negative fraction. These receptors all stem from a woman aged 25-40 years in good health.

In this sample, this clone turned up many times. J is TRBJ2-2 and V is TRBV28, with D unresolved. CDR1 is MDHEN, CDR2 SYDVKM, per germline. The CDR3 loop spans 14 amino acids. V lost 6 bases and J 3 bases, leaving 11 bases between the germline ends. The CDR3 DNA reads as TGTGCCAGCAGCCCCACCGGCTACACCGGGGAGCTGTTTTTT. Translation gives CASSPTGYTGELFF. Complete variable domain (other parts from reference TRBV28 and TRBJ2-2): DVKVTQSSRYLVKRTGEKVFLECVQDMDHENMFWYRQDPGLGLRLIYFSYDVKMKEKGDIPEGYSVSREKKERFSLILESASTNQTSMYLCASSPTGYTGELFFGEGSRLTVL.

This clone came up once. This chain uses TRBV29-1 with TRBJ2-1; D unclear. Germline CDR1 reads SQVTM; CDR2 reads ANQGSEA. Trimming pared 5 bases from V and 6 bases from J, leaving 11 bases between. The CDR3 consists of 12 residues. The CDR3 DNA sequence: TGCAGCGTTCGCAGATTCGGCAATGAGCAGTTCTTC. Amino acids: CSVRRFGNEQFF.

The chain employs TRBV1 and TRBJ2-7; the D segment call TRBD2 is taken from the table without a DNA check. TRBV1 is a recognized pseudogene. The CDR3 loop spans 18 amino acids. The CDR3: CTSSHPGTSGSGAYEQYF. CDR3 nucleotides: TGCACCAGCAGCCATCCCGGGACTAGCGGGAGTGGGGCCTACGAGCAGTACTTC.

This clone was detected ten times or more. The gene calls are TRBV11-2 and TRBJ2-1; no clear D gene. Trimming took off 5 bases at V and 3 bases at J, with 5 bases between the two ends. The CDR3 loop spans 12 amino acids. Per the germline V gene, CDR1 is SGHAT and CDR2 is FQNNGV. The CDR3 DNA is TGTGCCAGCAGCAAGGACTACAATGAGCAGTTCTTC. The encoded protein is CASSKDYNEQFF.

This clone was recorded a few times. For the CDR3, the DNA is TGCGCCAGCAGTGACGGTAGAATTACCACAGATACGCAGTATTTT. Its protein is CASSDGRITTDTQYF. This chain joins TRBV10-2 and TRBJ2-3; D is undetermined. The V end was cut by 3 bases, the J end by 2 bases, with 12 bases between. The CDR3 sequence is 15 residues long. Germline V lookup: CDR1 WSHSY, CDR2 SAAADI.

The CDR3 here is CASSLPSSGRWMGLYF. The CDR3 DNA follows: TGTGCCAGCAGTTTACCATCTAGCGGGAGGTGGATGGGTCTGTACTTC. This chain uses TRBV28 with TRBJ2-7, with 11 positions matching TRBD2. Germline V CDR1 and CDR2: MDHEN, SYDVKM. With 2 bases clipped from V and 12 bases from J, the junction kept 15 bases outside the gene matches. The CDR3 extends over 16 amino acids.

This CDR3 reads CASSEGQSWYSGANVLTF. The CDR3 nucleotides read TGTGCCAGTAGTGAAGGACAGTCTTGGTACTCTGGGGCCAACGTCCTGACTTTC. The chain carries TRBV19 and TRBJ2-6; D possibly corresponds to TRBD1 (6 bases). Trimming shortened V by 5 bases and J by 0 bases, and 17 bases separated the two germline ends. Germline V lookup: CDR1 LNHDA, CDR2 SQIVND (reference sequence). The CDR3 extends over 18 amino acids.

This clone was recorded once. The J gene is TRBJ2-7, the V gene TRBV7-2; 7 nucleotides agree with TRBD2. This CDR3 contains 15 residues. V lost 1 base and J lost 6; bases outside the gene matches: 9. Germline assignment: CDR1 SGHTA and CDR2 FQGNSA. CDR3 nucleotides: TGTGCCAGCAGCTTAGACCCCAGCGGGGCAGTCGAGCAGTACTTC. This encodes CASSLDPSGAVEQYF.

This clone occurred many times. V gene TRBV7-6 combines with J gene TRBJ2-1, with 12 positions matching TRBD2. CDR3 length equals 16 residues. In germline, CDR1 is SGHVS, CDR2 FNYEAQ. V trimming: 1 base; J trimming: 8 bases; junction bases outside the gene matches: 6. The CDR3 here is CASSLGPTSGRYEQFF. The CDR3 coding sequence is TGTGCCAGCAGCTTAGGACCCACTAGCGGGAGGTATGAGCAGTTCTTC. The full variable domain, in which reference TRBV7-6 and TRBJ2-1 provide the parts outside the CDR3, is GAGVSQSPRYKVTKRGQDVALRCDPISGHVSLYWYRQALGQGPEFLTYFNYEAQQDKSGLPNDRFSAERPEGSISTLTIQRTEQRDSAMYRCASSLGPTSGRYEQFFGPGTRLTVL.

This clone was observed once. The rearrangement links TRBV6-6 to TRBJ1-1, with D perhaps matching TRBD1 (5 bases). CDR1 MNHNY and CDR2 SVGAGI come from the germline V gene (reference sequence). The CDR3 has 15 residues. V was cut by 6 bases and J by 10 bases, with 24 bases left in between. CDR3 region: CASSPGQGLWKGAFF. The CDR3 DNA reads as TGTGCCAGCAGCCCAGGACAAGGGTTGTGGAAGGGAGCTTTCTTT.

For this clone: This may come from a read error, since a much larger clone is one base off. Different DNA sequences within this sample yield the same CDR3. The chain links TRBV5-1 to TRBJ2-7, with D possibly TRBD2 on 6 matching bases. The CDR3 length is 16 residues. Germline CDR1 SGHRS, CDR2 YFSETQ. Trimming pared 1 base from V and 5 bases from J, leaving 19 bases between. This CDR3 reads CASSLNFGGVDNEQYF. CDR3 nucleotides: TGCGCCAGCAGCTTGAATTTCGGAGGGGTAGACAACGAGCAGTACTTC.

This clone was observed at least ten times. The V gene is TRBV28, the J gene TRBJ1-2; 11 bases are a match to TRBD1. The V gene end was trimmed by 11 bases and the J gene end by 8 bases; junction bases not matched to a gene: 16. The CDR3 is 15 residues long. Germline CDR1 reads MDHEN; CDR2 reads SYDVKM. The CDR3 is CACTQPDRGLLGYTF. The CDR3 region has the DNA TGTGCCTGCACCCAACCGGACAGGGGGCTGCTCGGCTACACCTTC.

The DNA for the CDR3 is TGTGCCAGCAGCCAACGAGAGGGTCGAAACACCATATATTTT. This sequence encodes CASSQREGRNTIYF. This chain joins TRBV14 and TRBJ1-3, with unresolved D. Trimming took 2 bases from V and 5 from J, leaving 10 bases between them. The CDR3 is 14 amino acids. The germline gives CDR1 SGHDN, CDR2 FVKESK.

The chain is built from TRBV7-8 and TRBJ2-7, with D possibly matching TRBD1 (6 bases). Germline CDR1 reads SGHVS; CDR2 reads FQNEAQ. The CDR3 runs to 13 residues. The ends were cut back, 6 bases at V and 5 bases at J, with 14 bases in the middle. In DNA, the CDR3 is TGTGCCAGCAGGTCTAGGGGGAAAGACGAGCAGTACTTC. It translates to CASRSRGKDEQYF.

The V call is TRBV16, the J call TRBJ2-7; 14 bases are a match to TRBD2. Trimming cost V 2 bases and J 5 bases; bases outside gene matches: 2. The CDR3 runs to 15 residues. Germline V gene data show CDR1 as KGHSY and CDR2 as FQNENV. CDR3 in DNA: TGTGCCAGCAGCCAAGGGACTAGCGGGGGCCACGAGCAGTACTTC. It translates to CASSQGTSGGHEQYF.

This clone was seen only a few times. The chain employs TRBV19 and TRBJ1-5; D perhaps matches TRBD1 (5 bases). Trimming pared 8 bases from V and 4 bases from J, leaving 6 bases between. Germline V gene data show CDR1 as LNHDA and CDR2 as SQIVND (reference sequence). The CDR3 runs 11 residues. CDR3 in DNA: TGTGCCAGTGGGGGGAATCAGCCCCAGCATTTT. Residues: CASGGNQPQHF.